Shown below are 21 T cell receptor beta chains from a single sample sequenced in a study of blood T cell repertoires in COVID-19. Libraries were prepared by immunoSEQ multiplex PCR; TCRdb keeps only in-frame clonotypes and omits some of them. The sample has about 190,000 clones; around 84% are singletons. Source material: peripheral blood. The receptors stem from a man under 40 with active or convalescent COVID-19.

The sample holds one count of this clone. The rearrangement uses TRBV19 and TRBJ2-7, with 8 nucleotides matching TRBD2. The V and J ends lost 9 bases and 0 bases, in that order; junction bases with no gene match: 7. There are 14 residues in the CDR3. CDR1 is LNHDA, CDR2 SQIVND, per germline (reference sequence). The chain's CDR3 is CASSGGRSSYEQYF. The CDR3 DNA reads as TGTGCCAGCAGCGGCGGGAGGAGCTCCTACGAGCAGTACTTC.

The CDR3 DNA sequence: TGCGCCAGCAGCGACCCGGGACAGGTCTATGGCTACACCTTC. It translates to CASSDPGQVYGYTF. The V call is TRBV5-1, the J call TRBJ1-2; TRBD1 matches at 8 bases. Germline loops: CDR1 SGHRS, CDR2 YFSETQ. The CDR3 sequence is 14 residues long. V lost 4 bases and J lost 4; bases outside the gene matches: 6. Full variable domain (outside the CDR3, taken from reference TRBV5-1 and TRBJ1-2): KAGVTQTPRYLIKTRGQQVTLSCSPISGHRSVSWYQQTPGQGLQFLFEYFSETQRNKGNFPGRFSGRQFSNSRSEMNVSTLELGDSALYLCASSDPGQVYGYTFGSGTRLTVV.

V is TRBV9 and J is TRBJ1-5; 9 bases fit TRBD1. The length of the CDR3 is 17 residues. Trimming removed 2 bases from V and 1 base from J; junction bases left unmatched: 7. The germline V gene has CDR1 SGDLS and CDR2 YYNGEE. The CDR3 DNA reads TGTGCCAGCAGCGTGGGACAGGGCGGTATGAGCAATCAGCCCCAGCATTTT. Translated: CASSVGQGGMSNQPQHF.

The chain couples TRBV15 to TRBJ1-1, with D uncertain. V shed 4 bases and J shed 3 bases, with 6 bases lying between them. The germline gives CDR1 LNHNV, CDR2 YYDKDF (reference sequence). The CDR3 has 12 residues. In nucleotides, the CDR3 is TGTGCCACCAGCAAGCGAGACACTGAAGCTTTCTTT. This codes for CATSKRDTEAFF.

This clone appeared a few times. The genes are TRBV5-4 and TRBJ1-6, with D possibly matching TRBD1 (5 bases). Trimming cost V 0 bases and J 3 bases, with 13 bases left between them. The CDR3 is 17 residues long. Germline CDR1 reads SGHNT; CDR2 reads YYREEE (reference sequence). CDR3 DNA sequence: TGTGCCAGCAGCTTGGCCGCAGGGATGAACTATAATTCACCCCTCCACTTT. This sequence encodes CASSLAAGMNYNSPLHF.

The chain combines TRBV19 with TRBJ1-1, with D possibly matching TRBD1 (5 bases). Germline CDR1 reads LNHDA; CDR2 reads SQIVND (reference sequence). The CDR3 covers 15 residues. Trimming removed 3 bases at V and 1 base at J, with 12 bases between. CDR3: CASSINPGRNTEAFF. CDR3 nucleotide sequence: TGTGCCAGTAGTATCAATCCAGGGCGGAACACTGAAGCTTTCTTT.

The gene calls are TRBV19 and TRBJ2-3, with D unclear. Germline CDR1 is LNHDA and CDR2 is SQIVND (reference sequence). V was cut by 4 bases and J by 1 base, with 6 bases left in between. The length of the CDR3 is 13 residues. CDR3 sequence: CASSKSGTDTQYF. CDR3 nucleotide sequence: TGTGCCAGTAGTAAATCGGGCACAGATACGCAGTATTTT.

J is TRBJ2-7 and V is TRBV27; D possibly corresponds to TRBD1 (5 bases). Trimming shortened V by 6 bases and J by 4 bases, and 16 bases separated the two germline ends. Germline V gene sequence: CDR1 MNHEY, CDR2 SMNVEV (reference sequence). The CDR3 is made up of 14 amino acids. CDR3 in amino acids: CASSLGAAVYEQYF. CDR3 nucleotides: TGTGCCAGCAGCCTTGGGGCCGCGGTTTACGAGCAGTACTTC.

The genes are TRBV5-8 and TRBJ1-2; D is possibly TRBD1 (5 bases). CDR3 size: 13 residues. Germline V gene data show CDR1 as SGHTS and CDR2 as YDEGEE. V lost 5 bases, J lost 8 bases, and 16 bases lay in between. DNA for the CDR3: TGTGCCAGCAGTCTCCTCTGGAGGGGCGGCTACACCTTC. As protein: CASSLLWRGGYTF.

The chain joins TRBV3-1 (or the pseudogene TRBV3-2) to TRBJ1-5; D is unresolved. V was clipped by 3 bases and J by 0 bases, with 12 bases between them. Per germline, CDR1 LGHDT and CDR2 YNNKEL (reference sequence). The CDR3 consists of 16 residues. CDR3 in amino acids: CASSHGVLVSNQPQHF. The DNA for the CDR3 is TGTGCCAGCAGCCACGGGGTGCTGGTTAGCAATCAGCCCCAGCATTTT.

In DNA form, the CDR3 reads TGCGCCACCAGCGGACAGCCCGGCTCCTACAATGAGCAGTTCTTC. It is translated as CATSGQPGSYNEQFF. The chain links TRBV10-1 to TRBJ2-1; tentatively, D is TRBD1 (6 bases). The CDR3 has 15 residues. CDR1 WNHNN and CDR2 SYGVQD come from the germline V gene (reference sequence). Deletions cut 10 bases from V and 0 bases from J, with 16 bases between.

The V and J genes are TRBV24-1 and TRBJ2-1, with D tentatively TRBD1 (6 bases). The CDR3 loop spans 16 amino acids. CDR1 is KGHDR, CDR2 SFDVKD, per germline. V gave up 9 bases and J gave up 7 bases, with 24 bases separating them. This CDR3 reads CATERSRYAGENEQFF. In nucleotides, the CDR3 is TGTGCCACCGAACGCAGCCGATATGCAGGGGAGAATGAGCAGTTCTTC.

The chain links TRBV2 to TRBJ2-2; TRBD2 matches at 11 bases. V shed 6 bases and J 2 bases; nucleotides not matched to a gene: 2. Germline V gene sequence: CDR1 SNHLY, CDR2 FYNNEI. The CDR3 has 15 amino acids. CDR3 bases: TGTGCCAGCAGGGGACTAGCGGAAAACACCGGGGAGCTGTTTTTT. Its protein is CASRGLAENTGELFF.

A word on this clone: At one end, the junction sequence differs from germline, possibly due to a read error. The CDR3 DNA follows: TGTGCCAGCAGCCTTACTACCACAAATACGCAGTATTTT. As protein: CASSLTTTNTQYF. This chain uses TRBV14 with TRBJ2-3, with D unclear. The CDR3 runs to 13 residues. Looked up from germline, CDR1 is SGHDN and CDR2 is FVKESK.

The CDR3 spells CASKRAGSGELFF. The CDR3 DNA sequence: TGTGCCAGCAAGAGGGCCGGGTCCGGGGAGCTGTTTTTT. The rearrangement uses TRBV2 and TRBJ2-2; a possible D gene is TRBD2 (5 bases). In germline, CDR1 is SNHLY, CDR2 FYNNEI. The ends were cut back, 7 bases at V and 6 bases at J, with 12 bases in the middle. The CDR3 consists of 13 residues.

The rearrangement joins TRBV19 to TRBJ1-1; D is possibly TRBD1 (6 bases). The V end was cut by 1 base, the J end by 0 bases, with 12 bases between. The germline gives CDR1 LNHDA, CDR2 SQIVND (reference sequence). There are 16 residues in the CDR3. CDR3 nucleotide sequence: TGTGCCAGTAGTATAGGAGGGACATACCTGAACACTGAAGCTTTCTTT. The encoded protein is CASSIGGTYLNTEAFF.

The chain recombines TRBV10-1 with TRBJ2-1; the match to TRBD1 covers 12 bases. The CDR3 contains 15 residues. Trimming at V came to 3 bases and at J to 10 bases, leaving 7 bases not matched to a gene. CDR1 WNHNN and CDR2 SYGVQD come from the germline V gene (reference sequence). The CDR3 is CASSDPGQGALEQFF. CDR3 nucleotides: TGCGCCAGCAGTGATCCGGGACAGGGGGCGTTGGAGCAGTTCTTC.

This clone was seen only once. The chain joins TRBV6-2 or TRBV6-3 to TRBJ2-7; maybe TRBD2 (6 bases). CDR3 length: 14 amino acids. Trimming took off 4 bases at V and 1 base at J, with 11 bases between the two ends. CDR1 MNHEY and CDR2 SVGEGT come from the germline V gene. The CDR3 DNA reads TGTGCCAGCAGTTGGGTCGGGGGATCCTACGAGCAGTACTTC. Translation: CASSWVGGSYEQYF.

The rearrangement uses TRBV6-2 or TRBV6-3 and TRBJ2-1; D unclear. Trimming left V 4 bases short and J 7 bases short, with 5 bases between. The CDR3 is made up of 11 amino acids. Per germline, CDR1 MNHEY and CDR2 SVGEGT. The CDR3 protein is CASSSLNEQFF. In DNA, the CDR3 is TGTGCCAGCAGTTCCCTGAATGAGCAGTTCTTC.

The chain combines TRBV9 with TRBJ2-1, with D possibly being TRBD2 (6 bases). This CDR3 region has 14 residues. Germline CDR1 SGDLS, CDR2 YYNGEE. Trimming removed 2 bases from V and 8 bases from J, with 14 bases in between. CDR3 residues: CASSVVEWGDEQFF. The DNA for the CDR3 is TGTGCCAGCAGCGTGGTTGAGTGGGGGGATGAGCAGTTCTTC.

The gene calls are TRBV23-1 and TRBJ2-3; D may be TRBD2 (6 bases). TRBV23-1 is an ORF, and what it does is uncertain. Trimming took off 7 bases at V and 2 bases at J, with 16 bases between the two ends. This CDR3 has 15 amino acids. In DNA form, the CDR3 reads TGCGCCAGCACGCGGGGCCCCACGACCACAGATACGCAGTATTTT. This translates into CASTRGPTTTDTQYF.